This TCR beta chain came from a study of blood T cell repertoires in COVID-19. On the study more broadly: In each case, the material was cDNA or gDNA derived from T cells, B-cell-depleted T cells, or PBMCs.

Two negative PCRs, clearance, or symptom resolution were required of recovered Cohort 3 donors. Authors' processing steps: It was from reference gene primer amplification that nucleated cell counts were estimated. Using immunoSEQ multiplex PCR, the repertoire was profiled, and TCRdb retains in-frame clones only, with some absent. The D gene and trimming were derived from the DNA, and the V and J assignments and clone size from that table. The sample holds around 360,000 clones, about 88% seen once. Unmatched junction bases numbered 8, after V lost 4 bases and J lost 8 bases. The CDR3 runs to 14 residues. Germline V gene data show CDR1 as SGHNT and CDR2 as YYREEE (reference sequence).

The sample comprised PBMCs or T cells enriched from blood (not recorded which). This TCR derives from a woman aged 25 to 39 who had recovered from COVID-19. The chain joins TRBV5-4 to TRBJ1-2, with 10 nucleotides matching TRBD1. CDR3 loop: CASSAGQGVKGYTF. The CDR3 nucleotides are TGTGCCAGCAGCGCAGGACAGGGGGTTAAAGGCTACACCTTC.